These T cell receptor beta chains were read from a single sample in a study of cytomegalovirus exposure and HLA in healthy donors. The method was immunoSEQ multiplex PCR; TCRdb's version includes in-frame clones alone and lacks a portion of them. This sample has 150,000 to 200,000 clones; around 80% occur once, and the top ten carry less than 2%. Input material: PBMCs. Receptor source: a middle-aged man in good health and CMV-seropositive. The CDR3 runs from the conserved cysteine through the conserved F or W. Each record gives: D gene, V gene, J gene, clone size, CDR3 length, CDR3 protein, CDR3 DNA. The D gene is left open where the match is weak. Where a row states a size, it is once, few, many or the class of an expanded clone; other rows omit it.

D: NA; V: TRBV4-2; J: TRBJ1-4; size: NA; length: 16; CDR3: CASSQDGAGQNEKLFF; DNA: TGTGCCAGCAGCCAAGATGGGGCAGGGCAGAATGAAAAACTGTTTTTT
D: NA; V: TRBV25-1; J: TRBJ1-1; size: NA; length: 14; CDR3: CASRNRPMNTEAFF; DNA: TGTGCCAGCAGGAACAGGCCCATGAACACTGAAGCTTTCTTT
D: TRBD2; V: TRBV27; J: TRBJ2-2; size: NA; length: 15; CDR3: CASSFSGRSTGELFF; DNA: TGTGCCAGCAGTTTCAGCGGGAGGTCCACCGGGGAGCTGTTTTTT
D: NA; V: TRBV7-9; J: TRBJ2-1; size: NA; length: 15; CDR3: CASSFSGESYNEQFF; DNA: TGTGCCAGCAGCTTCTCGGGAGAAAGCTACAATGAGCAGTTCTTC
D: TRBD2; V: TRBV5-4; J: TRBJ2-7; size: NA; length: 14; CDR3: CASTRELAVHEQYF; DNA: TGTGCCAGCACCCGGGAACTAGCGGTCCACGAGCAGTACTTC
D: NA; V: TRBV4-3; J: TRBJ1-4; size: NA; length: 17; CDR3: CASSQEGLSNPDEKLFF; DNA: TGCGCCAGCAGCCAAGAGGGACTCTCAAACCCAGATGAAAAACTGTTTTTT
D: TRBD2; V: TRBV28; J: TRBJ2-1; size: NA; length: 16; CDR3: CASSSPGLAGYNEQFF; DNA: TGTGCCAGCAGTTCTCCGGGACTAGCGGGATACAATGAGCAGTTCTTC
D: NA; V: TRBV10-3; J: TRBJ1-2; size: NA; length: 14; CDR3: CAISEGPGMSGYTF; DNA: TGTGCCATCAGTGAGGGTCCAGGGATGAGTGGCTACACCTTC
D: TRBD2; V: TRBV5-4; J: TRBJ2-1; size: NA; length: 16; CDR3: CASSLGTSGRYNEQFF; DNA: TGTGCCAGCAGCTTGGGGACTAGCGGGAGATACAATGAGCAGTTCTTC
D: TRBD1; V: TRBV25-1; J: TRBJ1-1; size: NA; length: 13; CDR3: CASSRGLGTEAFF; DNA: TGTGCCAGCAGCAGGGGGCTAGGAACTGAAGCTTTCTTT
D: TRBD2; V: TRBV4-2; J: TRBJ2-5; size: NA; length: 15; CDR3: CASSQEDFGGETQYF; DNA: TGTGCCAGCAGCCAAGAGGACTTCGGGGGGGAGACCCAGTACTTC
D: NA; V: TRBV5-5; J: TRBJ2-1; size: NA; length: 15; CDR3: CASTSSVGSYNEQFF; DNA: TGTGCCAGCACCTCTAGCGTTGGGTCCTACAATGAGCAGTTCTTC
D: TRBD1; V: TRBV9; J: TRBJ2-7; size: NA; length: 16; CDR3: CASTGNHETGVYEQYF; DNA: TGTGCCAGCACGGGGAACCACGAAACAGGGGTCTACGAGCAGTACTTC
D: NA; V: TRBV11-2; J: TRBJ2-3; size: NA; length: 14; CDR3: CASSLEVRADTQYF; DNA: TGTGCCAGCAGCTTAGAAGTACGCGCAGATACGCAGTATTTT
D: NA; V: TRBV5-1; J: TRBJ2-6; size: NA; length: 15; CDR3: CASSPGLAGANVLTF; DNA: TGCGCCAGCAGCCCTGGTCTAGCTGGGGCCAACGTCCTGACTTTC
D: TRBD2; V: TRBV7-9; J: TRBJ2-6; size: few; length: 18; CDR3: CSSTSTSGRGIGANVLTF; DNA: TGTTCCAGCACCTCAACTAGCGGGAGGGGGATTGGGGCCAACGTCCTGACTTTC
D: TRBD1; V: TRBV4-3; J: TRBJ1-2; size: NA; length: 17; CDR3: CASSQATGTGAIYGYTF; DNA: TGCGCCAGCAGCCAGGCAACCGGGACAGGCGCAATCTATGGCTACACCTTC
D: TRBD2; V: TRBV6-1; J: TRBJ2-7; size: NA; length: 18; CDR3: CASSEGRLLATSSYEQYF; DNA: TGTGCCAGCAGTGAGGGAAGGTTACTAGCGACGAGCTCCTACGAGCAGTACTTC
D: TRBD2; V: TRBV27; J: TRBJ2-2; size: NA; length: 15; CDR3: CASRVAGEGTGELFF; DNA: TGTGCCAGCAGGGTAGCGGGAGAGGGCACCGGGGAGCTGTTTTTT
D: NA; V: TRBV2; J: TRBJ2-1; size: NA; length: 11; CDR3: CASRRYNEQFF; DNA: TGTGCCAGCAGGCGATACAATGAGCAGTTCTTC
D: NA; V: TRBV18; J: TRBJ1-1; size: NA; length: 13; CDR3: CASKPGGNTEAFF; DNA: TGTGCCAGCAAACCCGGAGGGAACACTGAAGCTTTCTTT
D: TRBD2; V: TRBV7-9; J: TRBJ2-3; size: NA; length: 15; CDR3: CAGASGRGSTDTQYF; DNA: TGTGCAGGGGCTAGCGGGAGGGGGAGCACAGATACGCAGTATTTT
D: TRBD1; V: TRBV4-1; J: TRBJ1-1; size: once; length: 13; CDR3: CASSQNRGTEAFF; DNA: TGCGCCAGCAGCCAAAACAGGGGTACTGAAGCTTTCTTT
D: NA; V: TRBV10-2; J: TRBJ2-7; size: NA; length: 14; CDR3: CASSGVGDTGEQYF; DNA: TGCGCCAGCAGTGGGGTAGGGGATACGGGCGAGCAGTACTTC
D: TRBD2; V: TRBV28; J: TRBJ2-3; size: NA; length: 17; CDR3: CASSPLAGGGFADTQYF; DNA: TGTGCCAGCAGTCCCCTAGCGGGAGGGGGGTTTGCAGATACGCAGTATTTT
D: NA; V: TRBV19; J: TRBJ2-7; size: NA; length: 11; CDR3: CAGSRSYEQYF; DNA: TGTGCGGGTAGCCGATCCTACGAGCAGTACTTC
D: NA; V: TRBV5-6; J: TRBJ1-2; size: NA; length: 15; CDR3: CASSLDRLNNYGYTF; DNA: TGTGCCAGCAGCTTGGACAGATTAAATAACTATGGCTACACCTTC
D: NA; V: TRBV29-1; J: TRBJ1-2; size: NA; length: 12; CDR3: CSVGGSNYGYTF; DNA: TGCAGCGTTGGCGGCAGCAACTATGGCTACACCTTC
D: TRBD2; V: TRBV6-6; J: TRBJ2-7; size: NA; length: 14; CDR3: CASSFPGLSDEQYF; DNA: TGTGCCAGCAGTTTCCCGGGACTATCCGACGAGCAGTACTTC
D: TRBD1; V: TRBV27; J: TRBJ2-3; size: NA; length: 17; CDR3: CASSLLGTGGRGDTQYF; DNA: TGTGCCAGCAGTTTACTCGGGACAGGGGGCCGGGGAGATACGCAGTATTTT
D: TRBD2; V: TRBV5-4; J: TRBJ2-5; size: NA; length: 16; CDR3: CASSFGAGVGRETQYF; DNA: TGTGCCAGCAGCTTCGGCGCGGGAGTTGGCAGGGAGACCCAGTACTTC
D: NA; V: TRBV11-3; J: TRBJ2-7; size: NA; length: 12; CDR3: CASMGRSYEQYF; DNA: TGTGCCAGCATGGGCAGATCCTACGAGCAGTACTTC
D: NA; V: TRBV5-4; J: TRBJ2-7; size: NA; length: 12; CDR3: CASSYDFYEQYF; DNA: TGTGCCAGCAGTTATGACTTCTACGAGCAGTACTTC
D: NA; V: TRBV7-2; J: TRBJ1-3; size: NA; length: 13; CDR3: CASSSRGGNTIYF; DNA: TGTGCCAGCAGCTCCCGGGGGGGAAACACCATATATTTT
D: NA; V: TRBV30; J: TRBJ1-1; size: NA; length: 14; CDR3: CAWSVLFGTTEAFF; DNA: TGTGCCTGGAGTGTACTATTTGGCACCACTGAAGCTTTCTTT
D: NA; V: TRBV5-8; J: TRBJ1-1; size: NA; length: 14; CDR3: CASSLGYYAAEAFF; DNA: TGTGCCAGCAGCCTGGGTTATTACGCAGCTGAAGCTTTCTTT
D: TRBD2; V: TRBV6-1; J: TRBJ2-4; size: NA; length: 14; CDR3: CASNGGRAKNIQYF; DNA: TGTGCCAGCAATGGCGGGAGGGCCAAAAACATTCAGTACTTC
D: NA; V: TRBV19; J: TRBJ1-2; size: NA; length: 14; CDR3: CASLGEVTNYGYTF; DNA: TGTGCCAGTCTGGGGGAGGTAACTAACTATGGCTACACCTTC
D: NA; V: TRBV5-4; J: TRBJ1-1; size: NA; length: 15; CDR3: CASSQAETLNTEAFF; DNA: TGTGCCAGCAGCCAAGCCGAGACACTGAACACTGAAGCTTTCTTT
D: NA; V: TRBV27; J: TRBJ2-7; size: NA; length: 16; CDR3: CASSLSPGSVSYEQYF; DNA: TGTGCCAGCAGTTTATCGCCGGGTTCCGTCTCCTACGAGCAGTACTTC